These T cell receptor beta chains were read from a single sample in a study of T cell repertoires in cytomegalovirus infection. TCRdb ran MiXCR on the reads and lists one entry per CDR3 protein. The sample contains about 150,000 distinct CDR3 sequences, about 31% of which appear only once. These TCRs' antigens remain unknown. The sample consisted of CD8+ T cells from cultured PBMCs, taken from culture after CMV antigen stimulation. These receptors were collected from a human donor in good health (CMV status not recorded). Some clones in this sample may be carry-over from other donors' samples. The CDR3 runs from the conserved cysteine through the conserved F or W. A D gene is named only where the DNA matches it firmly. The size of a clone is reported for some rows only, either as once, few or many, or as a class for expanded clones.

d_call: NA
v_call: TRBV15
clone_size: once
j_call: TRBJ1-1
cdr3_aa: CATSSQPGETEAFF
cdr3_nt: TGTGCCACCAGCAGCCAACCAGGGGAAACTGAAGCTTTCTTT

d_call: NA
v_call: TRBV7-6
clone_size: NA
j_call: TRBJ2-2
cdr3_aa: CASSSHGSGELFF
cdr3_nt: TGTGCCAGCAGCTCCCACGGTTCCGGGGAGCTGTTTTTT

d_call: TRBD1
v_call: TRBV27
clone_size: few
j_call: TRBJ1-6
cdr3_aa: CASSRATGTGVLSPLHF
cdr3_nt: TGTGCCAGCAGTCGCGCTACCGGGACAGGGGTGTTGTCACCCCTCCACTTT

d_call: NA
v_call: TRBV29-1
clone_size: few
j_call: TRBJ2-7
cdr3_aa: CSVEVGSYEQYF
cdr3_nt: TGCAGCGTTGAAGTCGGCTCCTACGAGCAGTACTTC

d_call: NA
v_call: TRBV2
clone_size: NA
j_call: TRBJ1-6
cdr3_aa: CASSEGPKSSYNSPLHF
cdr3_nt: TGTGCCAGCAGTGAAGGGCCGAAGAGCTCCTATAATTCACCCCTCCACTTT

d_call: NA
v_call: TRBV27
clone_size: few
j_call: TRBJ2-7
cdr3_aa: CASSHGRSYEQYF
cdr3_nt: TGTGCCAGCAGTCATGGACGGAGCTACGAGCAGTACTTC

d_call: NA
v_call: TRBV7-9
clone_size: NA
j_call: TRBJ2-7
cdr3_aa: CASSLSDTPNPYEQYF
cdr3_nt: TGTGCCAGCAGCTTGTCGGACACGCCAAACCCCTACGAGCAGTACTTC

d_call: NA
v_call: TRBV7-6
clone_size: few
j_call: TRBJ2-7
cdr3_aa: CASSSPRSYEQYF
cdr3_nt: TGTGCCAGCAGCTCCCCACGCTCCTACGAGCAGTACTTC

d_call: NA
v_call: TRBV11-2
clone_size: few
j_call: TRBJ2-1
cdr3_aa: CASSSDGWGNEQFF
cdr3_nt: TGTGCCAGCAGCTCCGACGGATGGGGCAATGAGCAGTTCTTC

d_call: NA
v_call: TRBV7-7
clone_size: few
j_call: TRBJ2-7
cdr3_aa: CASSLGGGRDEQYF
cdr3_nt: TGTGCCAGCAGCTTGGGGGGGGGCCGGGACGAGCAGTACTTC